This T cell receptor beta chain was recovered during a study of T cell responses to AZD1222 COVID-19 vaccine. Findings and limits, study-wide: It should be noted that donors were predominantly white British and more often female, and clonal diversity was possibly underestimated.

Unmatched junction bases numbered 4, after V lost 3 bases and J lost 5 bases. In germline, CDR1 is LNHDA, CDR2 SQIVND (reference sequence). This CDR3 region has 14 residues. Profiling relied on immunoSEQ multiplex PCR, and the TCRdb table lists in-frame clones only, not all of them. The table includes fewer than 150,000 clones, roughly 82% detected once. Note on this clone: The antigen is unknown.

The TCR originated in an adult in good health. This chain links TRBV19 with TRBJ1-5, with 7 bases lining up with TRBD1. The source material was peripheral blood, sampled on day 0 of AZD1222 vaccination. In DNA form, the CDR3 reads TGTGCCAGTAGTATTTCAACAGGGGATCAGCCCCAGCATTTT. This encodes CASSISTGDQPQHF.